The clone carrying this T cell receptor beta chain was observed many times. Its antigen is as yet unknown. The data originate from a study of T-cell memory formation after mild COVID-19. This CDR3 spans 14 amino acids. Trimming took 4 bases from V and 4 from J; bases not matched to a gene: 3. CDR1 is SGHTA, CDR2 FQGNSA, per germline. Constant-segment primers and 5'RACE yielded cDNA libraries for TCR alpha and TCR beta, each carrying sample barcodes and UMIs. TCRdb re-called the 5' RACE reads with MiXCR, one entry per CDR3 protein. The sample yields roughly 620,000 distinct CDR3 sequences, about 20% seen once. Findings of the study overall: Among contracting clones, CD4+ were mainly CM/EM and CD8+ enriched in EMRA. Still unconfirmed is whether the second-wave clones peaking on day 37 recognized SARS-CoV-2. The finding that pre-infection memory included some responding clones suggested that cross-reactive memory joined.

The receptor was isolated from an adult woman who had mild COVID-19 (a few samples of this study predate the infection). Cell type and time point are not known. The V call is TRBV7-2, the J call TRBJ2-1, with 8 bases identical to TRBD2. What was sequenced was PBMCs or a T cell subset sorted from them (not recorded which). The CDR3 DNA follows: TGTGCCAGCAGCTCCGGGACTAGATACAATGAGCAGTTCTTC. This gives the protein CASSSGTRYNEQFF.